Described below is a single TCR beta chain sequence and its context. Clones were sequenced by immunoSEQ multiplex PCR, and TCRdb holds only the in-frame ones, with some missing. This repertoire shows a few hundred thousand clones, roughly 87% found once; its top ten account for approximately 0.95%. This sample was included in a study of cytomegalovirus exposure and HLA in healthy donors. This receptor was identified in a man younger than 40 in good health and CMV-seronegative. Sequenced material: PBMCs.

The CDR3 here is CASSLAVETQYF. CDR3 DNA sequence: TGTGCCAGCAGCTTAGCCGTGGAGACCCAGTACTTC. V is TRBV11-2 and J is TRBJ2-5; D is ambiguous. The CDR3 is 12 amino acids. V lost 1 base and J 5 bases, leaving 5 bases between the germline ends. Germline CDR1 and CDR2: SGHAT and FQNNGV.